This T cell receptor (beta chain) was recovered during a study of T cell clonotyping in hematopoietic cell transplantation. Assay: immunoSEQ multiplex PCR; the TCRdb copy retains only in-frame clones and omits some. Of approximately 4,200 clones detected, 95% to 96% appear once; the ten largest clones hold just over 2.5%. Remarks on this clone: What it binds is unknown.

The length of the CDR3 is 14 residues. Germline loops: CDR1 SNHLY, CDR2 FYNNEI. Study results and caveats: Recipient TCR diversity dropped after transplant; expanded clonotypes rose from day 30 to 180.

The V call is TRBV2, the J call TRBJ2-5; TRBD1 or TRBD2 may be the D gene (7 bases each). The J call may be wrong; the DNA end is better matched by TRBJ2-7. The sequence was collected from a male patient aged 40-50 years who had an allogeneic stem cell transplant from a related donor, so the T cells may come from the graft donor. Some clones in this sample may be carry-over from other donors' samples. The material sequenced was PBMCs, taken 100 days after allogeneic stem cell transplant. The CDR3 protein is CASRTSEGAYEQYF. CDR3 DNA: TGTGCCAGCAGAACTAGCGAGGGGGCGTACGAGCAGTACTTC.